Following are 24 T cell receptor beta chains from one sample sequenced in a study of T cells in Graves' hyperthyroidism and ophthalmopathy. Researchers took RNA transcripts and amplified the TCR beta CDR3 regions from them. First-round RT-PCR with HTBI primers amplified the TCR CDR3 region. One entry per CDR3 protein results from TCRdb running MiXCR on the multiplex PCR reads. There are hundreds of thousands of distinct CDR3 sequences in the sample; 16% occur only once, and more than 3% lies in the top ten. The source material was blood. Receptors originate from a woman in her forties with Graves' ophthalmopathy.

This clonotype showed up just a few times. The genes are TRBV5-4 and TRBJ2-1; 11 positions agree with TRBD2. This CDR3 comprises 15 residues. In germline, CDR1 is SGHNT, CDR2 YYREEE (reference sequence). V was clipped by 2 bases and J by 7 bases; unmatched bases: 5. This CDR3 reads CASSFSGRAGNEQFF. The CDR3 region has the DNA TGTGCCAGCAGCTTTAGCGGGAGGGCGGGAAATGAGCAGTTCTTC.

About this clonotype: With a much larger clone just one base away, this may be a read error. This chain connects TRBV5-1 to TRBJ2-5, with 11 bases aligning to TRBD2. After removal of 4 bases from V and 3 bases from J, the junction contained 2 bases not matched to a gene. Germline CDR1 SGHRS, CDR2 YFSETQ. CDR3 length: 14 residues. Written as DNA, the CDR3 is TGCGCCAGCAGCAAGGGACTAGCGGAAGAGACCCAGTACTTC. Translating it yields CASSKGLAEETQYF.

The table lists this clonotype with a few counts. This chain uses TRBV14 with TRBJ1-6; no definite D call. V was shortened by 0 bases and J by 8 bases, with 8 bases between the two germline ends. The CDR3 covers 14 residues. In germline, CDR1 is SGHDN, CDR2 FVKESK. The CDR3 coding sequence is TGTGCCAGCAGCCAAGATCTCCTCGATTCACCCCTCCACTTT. This translates into CASSQDLLDSPLHF.

This clonotype showed up just a few times. The V call is TRBV5-1, the J call TRBJ1-5; D may be TRBD1 (6 bases). This CDR3 is built from 13 residues. Germline V gene lookup returns CDR1 SGHRS and CDR2 YFSETQ. The V end was cut by 0 bases, the J end by 6 bases, with 7 bases between. The CDR3 region is CASSLEGGQPQHF. The CDR3 coding sequence is TGCGCCAGCAGCTTGGAAGGGGGTCAGCCCCAGCATTTT.

This clonotype was seen a handful of times. The chain has TRBV7-9 and TRBJ2-1, with TRBD2 matching 7 bases. Germline V lookup: CDR1 SEHNR, CDR2 FQNEAQ (reference sequence). V lost 2 bases to trimming and J lost 8 bases; unmatched junction nucleotides: 9. The CDR3 covers 15 residues. The CDR3 here is CASSLFWGRADEQFF. DNA of the CDR3: TGTGCCAGCAGCTTATTCTGGGGGAGGGCCGATGAGCAGTTCTTC.

This clonotype was observed many times. The V and J genes are TRBV12-3 or TRBV12-4 and TRBJ1-1, with D unclear. This CDR3 spans 13 amino acids. Trimming pared 3 bases from V and 7 bases from J, leaving 12 bases between. Here the CDR3 DNA reads TGTGCCAGCAGTTTGATGAGTTGGGGTGAAGCTTTCTTT. It encodes CASSLMSWGEAFF.

This clonotype was recorded many times. The chain uses TRBV3-1 and TRBJ2-1; 10 nucleotides align to TRBD1. This CDR3 is built from 18 residues. The junction had 10 bases not matched to a gene; V was cut back by 1 base and J by 4 bases. From germline, CDR1 is LGHDT and CDR2 YNNKEL (reference sequence). The CDR3: CASSQGSRSDRGYNEQFF. CDR3 sequence (DNA): TGTGCCAGCAGCCAAGGGAGTCGGTCGGACAGGGGGTACAATGAGCAGTTCTTC.

This clonotype was picked up many times. The chain links TRBV7-9 to TRBJ1-2, with D perhaps matching TRBD1 (6 bases). Trimming pared 7 bases from V and 6 bases from J, leaving 18 bases between. The CDR3 is 14 amino acids. The germline gives CDR1 SEHNR, CDR2 FQNEAQ (reference sequence). CDR3 coding DNA: TGTGCCAGCATCCGGACCGGGACAAAGAATGGCTACACCTTC. Protein: CASIRTGTKNGYTF.

V and J are TRBV13 and TRBJ2-4; D is possibly TRBD1 (6 bases). V was trimmed by 5 bases and J by 1 base, leaving 18 bases between them. Germline V gives CDR1 PRHDT, CDR2 FYEKMQ (reference sequence). The CDR3 sequence is 17 residues long. This CDR3 is CASSAKQGLGAKNIQYF. The CDR3 DNA follows: TGTGCCAGCAGCGCAAAACAGGGTTTGGGGGCCAAAAACATTCAGTACTTC.

This chain joins TRBV2 and TRBJ1-2; D perhaps matches TRBD1 (6 bases). V was clipped by 6 bases and J by 14 bases, with 25 bases between them. The germline V gene encodes CDR1 SNHLY and CDR2 FYNNEI. This CDR3 comprises 14 residues. The CDR3 region is CASSGGTPTGDSTF. The CDR3 DNA sequence: TGTGCCAGCAGCGGAGGGACACCAACTGGGGATTCTACCTTC.

V usage is TRBV11-2 and J usage is TRBJ1-2, with D perhaps matching TRBD1 (5 bases). V was pared by 5 bases and J by 5 bases, with 18 bases between. CDR3 length equals 15 residues. Germline CDR1 and CDR2: SGHAT and FQNNGV. The CDR3 here is CASSPRSTAIYGYTF. CDR3 sequence (DNA): TGTGCCAGCAGCCCGCGGTCGACAGCAATTTATGGCTACACCTTC.

V gene TRBV19 combines with J gene TRBJ2-2; TRBD1 matches 8 bases. With 8 bases clipped from V and 4 bases from J, the junction kept 6 bases outside the gene matches. Germline CDR1 and CDR2: LNHDA and SQIVND (reference sequence). CDR3 length: 14 amino acids. The CDR3 coding sequence is TGTGCCAGTGGACAGGGTTCGGGCACCGGGGAGCTGTTTTTT. This encodes CASGQGSGTGELFF.

The gene calls are TRBV19 and TRBJ1-5, with D maybe TRBD1 (5 bases). Trimming took 7 bases from V and 3 from J, leaving 31 bases between them. Germline loops: CDR1 LNHDA, CDR2 SQIVND (reference sequence). The CDR3 loop spans 20 amino acids. The CDR3 is CASTPIYLWGSRGNNQPQHF. The CDR3 region has the DNA TGTGCCAGTACCCCAATCTATTTATGGGGTAGTAGGGGAAACAATCAGCCCCAGCATTTT.

This clonotype has at least ten counts. The chain uses TRBV20-1 and TRBJ2-1; the match to TRBD2 covers 11 bases. The CDR3 covers 15 residues. Germline lookup yields CDR1 DFQATT and CDR2 SNEGSKA (reference sequence). J lost 6 bases, V lost 6 bases, and 10 bases had no gene match. The CDR3 region has the DNA TGCAGTGCCTCGCCGACTAGCGGGATTGCCAATGAGCAGTTCTTC. This encodes CSASPTSGIANEQFF.

The chain couples TRBV12-3 or TRBV12-4 to TRBJ2-3; 10 bases map to TRBD2. The V and J ends lost 1 base and 5 bases, in that order; junction bases with no gene match: 3. The CDR3 is 15 amino acids. The CDR3 bases are TGTGCCAGCAGTTTAGTACTAGCGGGAAGAGATACGCAGTATTTT. It codes for CASSLVLAGRDTQYF.

This clonotype was counted many times. The rearrangement links TRBV20-1 to TRBJ2-3, with D possibly called TRBD1 or TRBD2 (5 bases each). Germline assignment: CDR1 DFQATT and CDR2 SNEGSKA (reference sequence). The CDR3 sequence is 15 residues long. The V and J ends lost 1 base and 2 bases respectively, with 13 bases between them. DNA for the CDR3: TGCAGTGCTAGAGGTGGGGGACCAAACACAGATACGCAGTATTTT. Translating gives CSARGGGPNTDTQYF.

This clonotype was seen many times. V gene TRBV5-1 combines with J gene TRBJ2-4; 15 nucleotides line up with TRBD2. The CDR3 consists of 15 residues. Germline CDR1 reads SGHRS; CDR2 reads YFSETQ. Trimming at V came to 3 bases and at J to 6 bases, leaving 1 base not matched to a gene. CDR3 amino acids: CASSWGLAGGNIQYF. CDR3 DNA: TGCGCCAGCAGCTGGGGACTAGCGGGAGGAAACATTCAGTACTTC.

The J gene is TRBJ2-1, the V gene TRBV9, with 13 bases lining up with TRBD2. V lost 4 bases to trimming and J lost 7 bases; unmatched junction nucleotides: 14. The germline gives CDR1 SGDLS, CDR2 YYNGEE. This CDR3 contains 18 residues. Here the CDR3 reads CASSPYPGTSGVVNEQFF. The CDR3 coding sequence is TGTGCCAGCAGCCCATACCCCGGGACTAGCGGGGTGGTGAATGAGCAGTTCTTC.

This clonotype appeared many times. The chain combines TRBV12-3 or TRBV12-4 with TRBJ2-1; D is perhaps TRBD1 or TRBD2 (5 bases each). Trimming removed 3 bases from V and 0 bases from J, with 12 bases in between. The CDR3 runs to 16 residues. The CDR3 sequence is CASSFWGSRSYNEQFF. CDR3 coding DNA: TGTGCCAGCAGTTTTTGGGGGAGTCGCTCCTACAATGAGCAGTTCTTC.

This clonotype came up many times. This chain's CDR3 is CASSLGTVYGYTF. CDR3 DNA: TGTGCCAGCAGCCTAGGGACCGTTTATGGCTACACCTTC. The chain is built from TRBV5-6 and TRBJ1-2; weak D call: TRBD1 (5 bases). Germline V gives CDR1 SGHDT, CDR2 YYEEEE. The CDR3 is 13 residues long. Trimming took 4 bases from V and 5 from J, leaving 12 bases between them. The full variable domain, rest sourced from reference TRBV5-6 and TRBJ1-2, is DAGVTQSPTHLIKTRGQQVTLRCSPKSGHDTVSWYQQALGQGPQFIFQYYEEEERQRGNFPDRFSGHQFPNYSSELNVNALLLGDSALYLCASSLGTVYGYTFGSGTRLTVV.

The rearrangement joins TRBV20-1 to TRBJ2-7; D not certain. Trimming pared 3 bases from V and 6 bases from J, leaving 15 bases between. Germline CDR1 DFQATT, CDR2 SNEGSKA (reference sequence). The CDR3 sequence is 13 residues long. CDR3 in amino acids: CSASGVGRFEQYF. Here the CDR3 DNA reads TGCAGTGCTAGTGGGGTCGGAAGGTTCGAGCAGTACTTC.

This clonotype was counted between two and nine times. The chain employs TRBV20-1 and TRBJ2-1; 13 bases match TRBD2. The CDR3 extends over 17 amino acids. V shed 6 bases, J shed 7 bases, and the junction held 15 bases outside the gene matches. The germline gives CDR1 DFQATT, CDR2 SNEGSKA (reference sequence). The CDR3 DNA follows: TGCAGTGCGAACACCCAACTAGCGGGGGGGCCGGGGAATGAGCAGTTCTTC. It codes for CSANTQLAGGPGNEQFF.

This rearrangement joins TRBV6-1 to TRBJ2-3, with 13 bases identical to TRBD2. The germline gives CDR1 MNHNS, CDR2 SASEGT. The V and J ends lost 6 bases and 6 bases, in that order; junction bases with no gene match: 18. The CDR3 has 19 amino acids. CDR3 bases: TGTGCCAGCAGAAAACTAGGACTAGCGGGAGAAGGAGGGAGGGATACGCAGTATTTT. Its protein product is CASRKLGLAGEGGRDTQYF.

This sequence joins TRBV5-1 and TRBJ2-2, with D perhaps being TRBD1 or TRBD2 (5 bases each). V dropped 1 base and J dropped 5 bases, with 12 bases sitting between them. CDR3 length: 15 residues. The V gene's germline CDR1 is SGHRS and CDR2 YFSETQ. The CDR3 is CASSLSYRRTGELFF. In DNA, the CDR3 is TGCGCCAGCAGCTTGTCTTACAGGAGGACCGGGGAGCTGTTTTTT.